Listed here are 18 T cell receptor beta chains from one sample, sequenced in a study of patients and donors after allogeneic stem cell transplantation (TCRdb year 2020). The library was prepared using RT-PCR. Sequenced on a NextSeq 550. In TCRdb, the public reads were trimmed at Q25 with fastp and aligned with MiXCR, with productive beta chains retained. One record per CDR3 amino acid sequence lists the most common genes and DNA. The sample table lists about 150,000 distinct CDR3 sequences, approximately 24% of them with a count of one. The ten largest make up roughly a quarter of the sample. Sequenced sample: blood, either unsorted or a sorted T cell fraction (not recorded which). The receptors stem from a human donor who was either an allogeneic HSCT recipient or a stem cell or donor lymphocyte infusion donor (not recorded which). It is not recorded whose cells these are; they may come from a transplant donor.

Only a few counts were recorded for this clonotype. This chain's CDR3 is CATSDLRGGGEAFF. Written as DNA, the CDR3 is TGTGCCACCAGTGATTTGAGGGGGGGCGGTGAAGCTTTCTTT. The rearrangement joins TRBV24-1 to TRBJ1-1, with D possibly TRBD1 on 6 matching bases. Germline V lookup: CDR1 KGHDR, CDR2 SFDVKD. V was pared by 0 bases and J by 7 bases, with 11 bases between. This CDR3 has 14 amino acids.

The V gene is TRBV4-1, the J gene TRBJ1-3; no definite D call. V was trimmed by 1 base and J by 0 bases, leaving 7 bases between them. The CDR3 runs 15 residues. The V gene's germline CDR1 is MGHRA and CDR2 YSYEKL. The CDR3 loop reads CASSQVMGSGNTIYF. The CDR3 DNA reads TGCGCCAGCAGCCAAGTCATGGGCTCTGGAAACACCATATATTTT.

J is TRBJ2-3 and V is TRBV12-3 or TRBV12-4; 10 nucleotides line up with TRBD2. The ends lost 4 bases at V and 2 bases at J; junction bases unmatched: 3. The CDR3 covers 15 residues. The CDR3 DNA follows: TGTGCCAGCAGTTCCCTAGCGGGAGACACAGATACGCAGTATTTT. Translating it yields CASSSLAGDTDTQYF.

Note on this clonotype: One junction end disagrees with the germline gene, perhaps due to a read error. The DNA for the CDR3 is TGTGCCAGCAGCCACCCGTATAGCGGGGGCCGCGGGAATGTGCAGTTCTTC. The encoded protein is CASSHPYSGGRGNVQFF. The chain has TRBV3-1 and TRBJ2-1; TRBD2 aligns across 9 bases. CDR3 size: 17 residues. The germline gives CDR1 LGHDT, CDR2 YNNKEL (reference sequence).

The chain's CDR3 is CASSRTGFQRIYNEQFF. CDR3 bases: TGCGCCAGCAGCCGGACGGGTTTTCAGAGAATTTACAATGAGCAGTTCTTC. This chain links TRBV5-1 with TRBJ2-1; no clear D. The CDR3 is 17 residues long. The germline V gene encodes CDR1 SGHRS and CDR2 YFSETQ. V was cut by 4 bases and J by 4 bases, with 21 bases left in between. The complete variable domain, with remaining parts taken from reference TRBV5-1 and TRBJ2-1, reads KAGVTQTPRYLIKTRGQQVTLSCSPISGHRSVSWYQQTPGQGLQFLFEYFSETQRNKGNFPGRFSGRQFSNSRSEMNVSTLELGDSALYLCASSRTGFQRIYNEQFFGPGTRLTVL.

This clonotype was detected only a few times. The chain joins TRBV20-1 to TRBJ1-6; D remains unclear. CDR3 length: 16 residues. The germline V gene has CDR1 DFQATT and CDR2 SNEGSKA (reference sequence). Trimming stripped 0 bases from V and 9 bases from J, with 18 bases between. CDR3 nucleotide sequence: TGCAGTGCTAGAGATCCCACGACTTGGCAAGGTTCACCCCTCCACTTT. Translated, it gives CSARDPTTWQGSPLHF.

The CDR3 protein is CASSILSGATDTQYF. The CDR3 bases are TGTGCCAGCAGCATTCTTAGCGGGGCCACAGATACGCAGTATTTT. The chain links TRBV9 to TRBJ2-3; TRBD2 aligns across 8 bases. Losses at the gene ends were 4 bases for V and 2 bases for J; bases not matched to a gene: 6. This CDR3 has 15 amino acids. The V gene's germline CDR1 is SGDLS and CDR2 YYNGEE.

The chain links TRBV9 to TRBJ2-3; 7 positions match TRBD1. The V gene's germline CDR1 is SGDLS and CDR2 YYNGEE. With V trimmed by 0 bases and J by 1 base, 5 bases remained unmatched. There are 16 residues in the CDR3. This chain's CDR3 is CASSVEGADRTDTQYF. Written as DNA, the CDR3 is TGTGCCAGCAGCGTAGAGGGGGCAGACCGCACAGATACGCAGTATTTT. The full variable domain, completed using reference TRBV9 and TRBJ2-3, is DSGVTQTPKHLITATGQRVTLRCSPRSGDLSVYWYQQSLDQGLQFLIQYYNGEERAKGNILERFSAQQFPDLHSELNLSSLELGDSALYFCASSVEGADRTDTQYFGPGTRLTVL.

This clonotype showed up just a few times. The chain has TRBV3-1 and TRBJ2-7; tentative D call: TRBD2 (6 bases). CDR3 length: 12 amino acids. CDR1 is LGHDT and CDR2 is YNNKEL in the germline V gene (reference sequence). V gave up 6 bases and J gave up 7 bases, with 13 bases separating them. As DNA, the CDR3 is TGTGCCAGCAGTCTTCAGGGAGGTGAGCAGTACTTC. It encodes CASSLQGGEQYF.

The chain joins TRBV20-1 to TRBJ2-2; 7 bases are shared with TRBD2. The length of the CDR3 is 14 residues. The V gene end was trimmed by 2 bases and the J gene end by 3 bases; junction bases not matched to a gene: 3. Germline CDR1 reads DFQATT; CDR2 reads SNEGSKA (reference sequence). The CDR3 sequence: CSARPGGYTGELFF. The CDR3 bases are TGCAGTGCTAGACCGGGGGGATACACCGGGGAGCTGTTTTTT.

This chain joins TRBV5-1 and TRBJ2-2; D is unclear. This CDR3 spans 16 amino acids. Germline loops: CDR1 SGHRS, CDR2 YFSETQ. V was trimmed by 4 bases and J by 3 bases, leaving 16 bases between them. The CDR3 sequence: CASSHLTGQDTGELFF. The CDR3 DNA follows: TGCGCCAGCAGCCACCTGACTGGGCAAGACACCGGGGAGCTGTTTTTT. Drawing the rest from reference TRBV5-1 and TRBJ2-2, the complete variable domain is KAGVTQTPRYLIKTRGQQVTLSCSPISGHRSVSWYQQTPGQGLQFLFEYFSETQRNKGNFPGRFSGRQFSNSRSEMNVSTLELGDSALYLCASSHLTGQDTGELFFGEGSRLTVL.

This rearrangement joins TRBV15 to TRBJ1-6; D remains unclear. The CDR3 loop spans 12 amino acids. Between the trimmed V and J ends, which lost 0 bases and 9 bases, there was a span of 3 bases. Germline V CDR1 and CDR2: LNHNV, YYDKDF (reference sequence). The CDR3 protein is CATSRDGSPLHF. The CDR3 bases are TGTGCCACCAGCAGAGACGGTTCACCCCTCCACTTT.

This sequence joins TRBV5-1 and TRBJ2-2; no definite D call. V gave up 1 base and J gave up 8 bases, with 6 bases separating them. The CDR3 has 12 residues. The germline V gene encodes CDR1 SGHRS and CDR2 YFSETQ. The CDR3: CASSLLGGELFF. The DNA for the CDR3 is TGCGCCAGCAGCTTGCTAGGTGGGGAGCTGTTTTTT.

This clonotype was observed a few times. The genes are TRBV14 and TRBJ2-7; possible D gene TRBD1, 5 bases. V shed 4 bases and J shed 11 bases, with 15 bases lying between them. The CDR3 runs to 12 residues. Germline CDR1 is SGHDN and CDR2 is FVKESK. The CDR3 DNA reads as TGTGCCAGCAGCCTAGGGGCCTCATGGGAGTACTTC. This gives the protein CASSLGASWEYF.

The V call is TRBV28, the J call TRBJ2-7; the D gene is possibly TRBD1 (6 bases). The germline V gene encodes CDR1 MDHEN and CDR2 SYDVKM. Trimming pared 6 bases from V and 6 bases from J, leaving 12 bases between. The CDR3 has 12 amino acids. In DNA form, the CDR3 reads TGTGCCAGCAGCCTGCGGACAGTCGAGCAGTACTTC. Translating it yields CASSLRTVEQYF.

The chain is built from TRBV5-6 and TRBJ2-7, with no clear D. V was shortened by 2 bases and J by 6 bases, with 15 bases between the two germline ends. Germline-derived CDR1 and CDR2 are SGHDT and YYEEEE. The CDR3 covers 14 residues. The CDR3 loop reads CASSLFNNRPEQYF. The CDR3 DNA reads as TGTGCCAGCAGCTTATTCAACAACCGTCCCGAGCAGTACTTC.

The chain recombines TRBV4-1 with TRBJ1-2, with D unresolved. CDR1 and CDR2 from the germline V gene are MGHRA and YSYEKL. Trimming cost V 1 base and J 4 bases, with 10 bases left between them. The CDR3 consists of 14 residues. The CDR3 is CASSQVWVLYGYTF. The CDR3 bases are TGCGCCAGCAGCCAAGTGTGGGTTCTCTATGGCTACACCTTC.

This clonotype was recorded a few times. The V gene is TRBV7-9, the J gene TRBJ1-2; no clear D gene. Trimming removed 5 bases from V and 1 base from J, with 8 bases in between. CDR3 length equals 13 residues. Germline CDR1 and CDR2: SEHNR and FQNEAQ (reference sequence). The CDR3: CASSLTDNYGYTF. In DNA, the CDR3 is TGTGCCAGCAGCCTGACTGATAACTATGGCTACACCTTC.